The 3 T cell receptor beta chains in this list originate from one sample, sequenced in a study of blood T cells in healthy people across ages. PCR was performed a second time for about 6 to 12 cycles using a sample-barcoded 5' primer and a J-beta primer mix. In TCRdb, the 5' RACE reads were re-called with MiXCR into one record per CDR3 protein. The sample gives 600,000 to 650,000 distinct CDR3 sequences, approximately 50% of which show up once; approximately 37% is in the top ten. Sequencing was done on a sample of blood. Receptors originate from a man between 60 and 75 years old in good health.

This sequence joins TRBV10-3 and TRBJ1-6; D is unresolved. Germline CDR1 is ENHRY and CDR2 is SYGVKD. The CDR3 consists of 14 residues. V dropped 10 bases and J dropped 7 bases, with 17 bases sitting between them. The CDR3 sequence is CATRTDLGNSPLHF. The DNA of the CDR3 is TGTGCCACCCGGACTGACCTTGGGAATTCACCCCTCCACTTT.

The rearrangement joins TRBV6-2 or TRBV6-3 to TRBJ2-4, with D possibly being TRBD1 (8 bases). Judging by the DNA end, TRBJ2-7 fits better; the J call may be wrong. From germline, CDR1 is MNHEY and CDR2 SVGEGT. CDR3 length: 13 residues. In DNA form, the CDR3 reads TGTGCCAGCGGCGGACAGGGACTATACGAGCAGTACTTC. Its translation: CASGGQGLYEQYF.

The gene calls are TRBV5-1 and TRBJ1-5, with TRBD1 as a possible D gene (6 bases). V was trimmed by 0 bases and J by 2 bases, leaving 12 bases between them. The CDR3 loop spans 16 amino acids. Germline CDR1 reads SGHRS; CDR2 reads YFSETQ. This CDR3 is CASSLEGGGGNQPQHF. In DNA, the CDR3 is TGCGCCAGCAGCTTGGAGGGTGGGGGCGGCAATCAGCCCCAGCATTTT.